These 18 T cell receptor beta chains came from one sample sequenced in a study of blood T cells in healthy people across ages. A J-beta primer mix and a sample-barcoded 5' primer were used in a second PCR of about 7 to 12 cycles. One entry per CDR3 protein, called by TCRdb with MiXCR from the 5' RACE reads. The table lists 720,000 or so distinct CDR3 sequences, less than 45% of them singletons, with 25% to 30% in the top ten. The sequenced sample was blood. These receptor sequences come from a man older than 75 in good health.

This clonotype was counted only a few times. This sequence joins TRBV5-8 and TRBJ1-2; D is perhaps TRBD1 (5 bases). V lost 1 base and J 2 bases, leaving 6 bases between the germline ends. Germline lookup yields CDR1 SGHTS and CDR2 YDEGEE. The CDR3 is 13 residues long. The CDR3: CASSLWGNYGYTF. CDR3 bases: TGTGCCAGCAGCTTGTGGGGGAACTATGGCTACACCTTC.

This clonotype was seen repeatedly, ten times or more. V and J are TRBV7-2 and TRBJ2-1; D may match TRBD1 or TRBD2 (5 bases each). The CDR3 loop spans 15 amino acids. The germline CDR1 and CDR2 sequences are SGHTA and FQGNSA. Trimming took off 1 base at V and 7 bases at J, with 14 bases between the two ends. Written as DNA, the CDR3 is TGTGCCAGCAGCTTAGGTTCGGCAGGGAGTAATGAGCAGTTCTTC. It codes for CASSLGSAGSNEQFF.

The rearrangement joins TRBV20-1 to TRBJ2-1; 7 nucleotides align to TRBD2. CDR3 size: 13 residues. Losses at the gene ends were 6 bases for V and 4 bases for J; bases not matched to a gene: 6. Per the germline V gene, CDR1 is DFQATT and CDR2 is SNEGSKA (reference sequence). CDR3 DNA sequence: TGCAGTGCCCCGGGACTACCTTACAATGAGCAGTTCTTC. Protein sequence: CSAPGLPYNEQFF.

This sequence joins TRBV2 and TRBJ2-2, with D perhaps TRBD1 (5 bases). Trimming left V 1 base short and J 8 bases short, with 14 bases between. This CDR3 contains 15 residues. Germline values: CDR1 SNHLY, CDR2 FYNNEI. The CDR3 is CASSEGQSRIGELFF. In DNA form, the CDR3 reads TGTGCCAGCAGTGAAGGACAGTCACGCATTGGGGAGCTGTTTTTT.

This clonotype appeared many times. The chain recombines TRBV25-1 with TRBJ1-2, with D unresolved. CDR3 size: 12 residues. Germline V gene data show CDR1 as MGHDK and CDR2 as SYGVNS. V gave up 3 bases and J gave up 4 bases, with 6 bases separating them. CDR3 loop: CASSETFYGYTF. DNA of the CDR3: TGTGCCAGCAGTGAGACCTTCTATGGCTACACCTTC.

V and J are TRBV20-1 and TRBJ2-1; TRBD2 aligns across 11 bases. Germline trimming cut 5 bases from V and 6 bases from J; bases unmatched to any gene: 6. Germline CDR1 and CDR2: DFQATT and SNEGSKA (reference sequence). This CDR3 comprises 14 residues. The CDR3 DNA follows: TGCAGTGCTGGAGGGACTAGCGGAAGCAATGAGCAGTTCTTC. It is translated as CSAGGTSGSNEQFF.

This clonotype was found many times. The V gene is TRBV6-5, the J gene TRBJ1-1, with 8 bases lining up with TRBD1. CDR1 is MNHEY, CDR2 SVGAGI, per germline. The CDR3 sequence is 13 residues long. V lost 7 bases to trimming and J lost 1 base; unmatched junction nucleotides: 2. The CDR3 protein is CASTGQGNTEAFF. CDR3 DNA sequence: TGTGCCAGCACCGGACAGGGGAACACTGAAGCTTTCTTT.

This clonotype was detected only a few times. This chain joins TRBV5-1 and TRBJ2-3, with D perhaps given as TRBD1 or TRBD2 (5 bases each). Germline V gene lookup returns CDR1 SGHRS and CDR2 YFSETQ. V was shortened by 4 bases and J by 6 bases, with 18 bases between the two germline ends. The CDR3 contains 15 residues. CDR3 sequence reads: CASSRGDRPADTQYF. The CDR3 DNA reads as TGCGCCAGCAGCCGAGGGGACCGACCCGCGGATACGCAGTATTTT.

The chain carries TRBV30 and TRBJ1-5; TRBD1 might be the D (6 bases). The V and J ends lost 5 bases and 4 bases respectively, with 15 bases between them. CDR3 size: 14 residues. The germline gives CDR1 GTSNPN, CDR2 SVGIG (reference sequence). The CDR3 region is CAWAKDSGNQPQHF. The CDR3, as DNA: TGTGCCTGGGCCAAGGACAGTGGTAATCAGCCCCAGCATTTT.

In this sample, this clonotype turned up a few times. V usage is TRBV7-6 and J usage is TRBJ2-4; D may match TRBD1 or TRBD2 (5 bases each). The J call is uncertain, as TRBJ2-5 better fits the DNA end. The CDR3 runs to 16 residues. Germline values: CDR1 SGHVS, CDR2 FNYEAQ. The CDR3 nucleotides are TGTGCCAGCAGCGCCTCCGGGGCAGGGCAAAAAGAGACCCAGTACTTC. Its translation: CASSASGAGQKETQYF.

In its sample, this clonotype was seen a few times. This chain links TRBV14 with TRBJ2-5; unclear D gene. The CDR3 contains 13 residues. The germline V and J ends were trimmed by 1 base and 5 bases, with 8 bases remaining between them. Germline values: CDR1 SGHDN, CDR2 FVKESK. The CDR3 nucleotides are TGTGCCAGCAGCCAAGGTCTACGGGAGACCCAGTACTTC. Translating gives CASSQGLRETQYF.

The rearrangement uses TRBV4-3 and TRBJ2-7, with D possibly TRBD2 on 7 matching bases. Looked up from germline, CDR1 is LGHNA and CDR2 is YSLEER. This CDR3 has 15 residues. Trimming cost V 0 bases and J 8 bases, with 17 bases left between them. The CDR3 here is CASSQDSGQGNKQYF. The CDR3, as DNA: TGCGCCAGCAGCCAAGATAGCGGGCAGGGGAACAAGCAGTACTTC.

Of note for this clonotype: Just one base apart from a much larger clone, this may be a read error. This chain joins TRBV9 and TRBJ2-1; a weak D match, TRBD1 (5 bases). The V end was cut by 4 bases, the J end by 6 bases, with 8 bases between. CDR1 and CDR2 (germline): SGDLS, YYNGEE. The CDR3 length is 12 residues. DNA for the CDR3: TGTGCCAGCAGCTCCAGGGTCAATGAGCAGTTCTTC. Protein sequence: CASSSRVNEQFF.

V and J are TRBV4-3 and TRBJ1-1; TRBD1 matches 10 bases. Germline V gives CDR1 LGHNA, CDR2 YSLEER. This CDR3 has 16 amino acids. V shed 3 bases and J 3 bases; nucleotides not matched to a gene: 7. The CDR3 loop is CASSQTTGGPYTEAFF. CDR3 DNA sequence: TGCGCCAGCAGCCAGACGACAGGGGGCCCTTACACTGAAGCTTTCTTT.

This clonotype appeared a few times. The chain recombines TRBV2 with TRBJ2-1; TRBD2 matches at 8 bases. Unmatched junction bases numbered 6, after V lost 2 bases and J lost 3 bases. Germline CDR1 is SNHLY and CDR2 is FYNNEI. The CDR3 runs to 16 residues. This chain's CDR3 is CASSESGGAGYNEQFF. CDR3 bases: TGTGCCAGCAGTGAATCCGGGGGGGCTGGCTACAATGAGCAGTTCTTC.

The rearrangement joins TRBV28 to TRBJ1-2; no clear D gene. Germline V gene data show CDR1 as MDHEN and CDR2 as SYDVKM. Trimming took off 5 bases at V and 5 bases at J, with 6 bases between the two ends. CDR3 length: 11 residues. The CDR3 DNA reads TGTGCCAGCAGTCATACGTATGGCTACACCTTC. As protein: CASSHTYGYTF.

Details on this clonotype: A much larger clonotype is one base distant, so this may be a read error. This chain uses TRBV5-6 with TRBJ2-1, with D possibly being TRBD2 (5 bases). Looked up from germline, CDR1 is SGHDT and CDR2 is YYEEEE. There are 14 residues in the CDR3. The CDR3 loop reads CASGLGERDNEQFF. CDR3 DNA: TGTGCCAGCGGCTTGGGCGAGAGGGACAATGAGCAGTTCTTC.

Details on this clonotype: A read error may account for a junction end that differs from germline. CDR3 region: CASSLGTGPSGEIQYF. The CDR3 bases are TGTGCCAGCTCACTTGGGACAGGCCCATCGGGAGAGATCCAGTACTTC. The V call is TRBV18, the J call TRBJ2-5; 8 bases line up with TRBD1. The germline V gene has CDR1 KGHSH and CDR2 LQKENI. This CDR3 contains 16 residues.